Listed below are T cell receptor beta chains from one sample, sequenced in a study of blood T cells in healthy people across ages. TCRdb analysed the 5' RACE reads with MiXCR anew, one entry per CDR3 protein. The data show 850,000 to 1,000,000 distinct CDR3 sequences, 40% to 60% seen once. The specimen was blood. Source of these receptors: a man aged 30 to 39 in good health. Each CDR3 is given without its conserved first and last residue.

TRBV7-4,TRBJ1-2,ASSSGRAYGYT
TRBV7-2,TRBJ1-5,ASSLDRGAILPQH
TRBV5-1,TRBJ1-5,ASSLGGSNQPQH
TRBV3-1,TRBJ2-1,ASSQEGRVLAYNEQF
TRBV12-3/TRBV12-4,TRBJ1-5,ASSPQTLDSNQPQH
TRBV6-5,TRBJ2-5,ASSYSTEEETQY
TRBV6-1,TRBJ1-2,ASSGTGNNPYGYT
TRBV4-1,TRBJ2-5,ASSRLAVGETQY
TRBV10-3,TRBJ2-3,AVGTSLFTDTQY
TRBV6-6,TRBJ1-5,ASSKQGYQPQH
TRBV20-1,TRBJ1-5,SARDVGRRGQPQH
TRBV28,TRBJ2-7,ASSLFGQGGNEQY
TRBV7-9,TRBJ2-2,ASSPPMGAVTGELF
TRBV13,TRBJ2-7,ASSLNSGPYEQY
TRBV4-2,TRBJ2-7,ASSQDYRDSSYEQY
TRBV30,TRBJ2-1,AWSLSVNEQF
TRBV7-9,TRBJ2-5,ASSLASGQGVETQY
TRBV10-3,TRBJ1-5,AISVDDQPQH
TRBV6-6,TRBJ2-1,ASSSQGGHNEQF